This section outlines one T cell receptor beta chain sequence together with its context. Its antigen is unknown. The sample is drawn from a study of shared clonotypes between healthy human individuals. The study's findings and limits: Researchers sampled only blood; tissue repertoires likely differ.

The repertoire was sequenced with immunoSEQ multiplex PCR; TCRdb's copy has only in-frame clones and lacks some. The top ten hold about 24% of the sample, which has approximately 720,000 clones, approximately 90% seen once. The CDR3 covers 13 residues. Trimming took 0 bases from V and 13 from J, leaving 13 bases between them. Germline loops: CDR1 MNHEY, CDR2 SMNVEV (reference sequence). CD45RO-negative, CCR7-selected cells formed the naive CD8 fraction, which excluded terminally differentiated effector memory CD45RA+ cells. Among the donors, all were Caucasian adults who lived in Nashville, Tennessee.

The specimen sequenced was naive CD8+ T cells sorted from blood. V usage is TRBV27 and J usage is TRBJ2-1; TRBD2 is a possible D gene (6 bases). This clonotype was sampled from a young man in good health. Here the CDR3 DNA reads TGTGCCAGCAGTTTATCGGGCTCGGGAGTTCAGTTCTTC. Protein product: CASSLSGSGVQFF.